Presented here are 18 T cell receptor beta chains from one specimen sequenced in a study of tissue T cells after allogeneic stem cell transplantation. TCRdb's table, derived via immunoSEQ multiplex PCR, lists solely in-frame clones and lacks some. The sample yields 20,000 to 25,000 clones, roughly three quarters seen once. The sequenced sample consisted of blood. The origin of the receptors is a female BALB/c mouse in good health. Mice of this strain are of MHC haplotype H2-d.

Remarks on this clone: Germline and genes here are mouse. The CDR3 is cut off 1 residue early in the read; its end comes from the germline J gene. V usage is TRBV4 and J usage is TRBJ2-1; 13 nucleotides match TRBD2. The CDR3 consists of 15 residues. From germline, CDR1 is LGHDT and CDR2 YNNKQL (reference sequence). J lost 4 bases, V lost 5 bases, and 2 bases had no gene match. Incomplete CDR3 DNA: TGTGCCAGCAGCCGGACTGGGGGGGCTTATGCTGAGCAGTTC. Its translation: CASSRTGGAYAEQF. The CDR3 in full is CASSRTGGAYAEQFF.

To note about this clone: Gene and germline names: mouse. The CDR3 reads CASRSGDQDTQYF. The sequenced CDR3 bases are TGTGCCAGCAGATCTGGGGACCAAGACACCCAGTAC. The chain links TRBV24 to TRBJ2-5, with D tentatively TRBD2 (6 bases). Read sequence stops 1 residue before the CDR3 end, and the germline J gene provides the missing end. This CDR3 has 13 amino acids. CDR1 is KGHTA and CDR2 is FRNEEI in the germline V gene. V was shortened by 6 bases and J by 1 base, with 8 bases between the two germline ends.

Turning to this clone: The genes and germline here are from mouse. The read finishes 1 residue shy of the CDR3 end, and the germline J gene is used to complete it. The J gene is TRBJ1-6, the V gene TRBV13-1, with D possibly matching TRBD1 (5 bases). TRBJ1-6 is sorted into the ORF group, with uncertain function. The CDR3 spans 14 residues. The V gene lost 4 bases and the J gene lost 1 base, with 6 bases spanning the gap. Germline V gene sequence: CDR1 NSHNY, CDR2 SYGAGN. The CDR3 bases that were read are TGTGCCAGCAGTCGGGGGTCCTATAATTCGCCCCTCTAC. As protein: CASSRGSYNSPLY. In full, the CDR3 is CASSRGSYNSPLYF.

As regards this clone: Genes and germline come from the mouse. The read falls 1 residue short of the CDR3 end, and the missing part is taken from the germline J gene. The rearrangement joins TRBV13-2 to TRBJ1-6; tentatively, D is TRBD1 (5 bases). TRBJ1-6 is marked as an open reading frame, function uncertain. CDR1 and CDR2 (germline): NNHNN, SYGAGS (reference sequence). This CDR3 spans 14 amino acids. V lost 0 bases and J 4 bases, leaving 5 bases between the germline ends. The DNA read from the CDR3 is TGTGCCAGCGGTGATGGACAGTATAATTCGCCCCTCTAC. Protein sequence: CASGDGQYNSPLY. The whole CDR3 protein reads CASGDGQYNSPLYF.

Concerning this clone itself: Gene names refer to mouse genes. Sequencing ends 1 residue short of the CDR3 end; the germline J gene provides the rest. This sequence joins TRBV29 and TRBJ1-5, with 7 bases lining up with TRBD1. V was clipped by 5 bases and J by 3 bases; unmatched bases: 10. CDR3 size: 16 residues. The germline V gene has CDR1 MSHET and CDR2 SYDVDS. The sequenced part of the CDR3 DNA is TGTGCTAGCAGTCCTCCACAGGGGAAGGTCAACCAGGCTCCGCTT. Its translation is CASSPPQGKVNQAPL. The entire CDR3 is CASSPPQGKVNQAPLF.

In regard to this clone: Genes and germline are mouse. The read terminates 1 residue before the CDR3 end, so the remaining end is supplied by the germline J gene. The chain is built from TRBV20 and TRBJ1-1; D is unresolved. Germline V gives CDR1 GFQATS, CDR2 STVNSAI. Trimming pared 1 base from V and 3 bases from J, leaving 6 bases between. There are 12 residues in the CDR3. The CDR3: CGARGRDTEVFF. The DNA read from the CDR3 is TGTGGTGCTAGGGGAAGGGACACAGAAGTCTTC.

In the case of this clone: Here the gene names and germline are mouse. Read coverage stops 1 residue before the CDR3 terminus; the germline J gene supplies the remainder. Other DNA sequences in the same sample also yield this CDR3. The V gene is TRBV31, the J gene TRBJ2-5, with 10 bases fitting TRBD2. The CDR3 has 16 amino acids. After removal of 0 bases from V and 2 bases from J, the junction contained 5 bases not matched to a gene. Germline CDR1 GKSSPN, CDR2 SITVG. The CDR3 reads CAWSLNWGGRQDTQYF. The part of the CDR3 DNA that was read is TGTGCCTGGAGTCTGAACTGGGGGGGTCGCCAAGACACCCAGTAC.

To note about this clone: The listed genes are named as in mouse. The read terminates 1 residue before the CDR3 end, so the remaining end is supplied by the germline J gene. The chain links TRBV1 to TRBJ2-4; D is undetermined. V gave up 1 base and J gave up 1 base, with 6 bases separating them. Germline V CDR1 and CDR2: NSQYPW, LRSPGD (reference sequence). This CDR3 contains 14 residues. Incomplete CDR3 DNA: TGCACCTGCAGTGCAGGGATGGGTCAAAACACCTTGTAC. It encodes CTCSAGMGQNTLY. The CDR3 in full is CTCSAGMGQNTLYF.

On this clone itself: Gene and germline names: mouse. The CDR3 extends 1 residue past the end of the read, so its final part is completed from the germline J gene. This specimen includes other DNA sequences encoding the same CDR3. This chain joins TRBV20 and TRBJ1-6; no reliable D call. Being an ORF, TRBJ1-6 has a function that is uncertain. Trimming shortened V by 0 bases and J by 5 bases, and 2 bases separated the two germline ends. The germline V gene has CDR1 GFQATS and CDR2 STVNSAI. The CDR3 spans 12 residues. CDR3 protein: CGARDNNSPLYF. The covered CDR3 bases are TGTGGTGCTAGGGACAATAATTCGCCCCTCTAC.

This clone was detected only once. Gene names are the mouse ones. The CDR3 end is not reached by the read, which stops 1 residue before it; the germline J gene fills it in. The chain recombines TRBV2 with TRBJ2-2; 8 positions match TRBD2. CDR1 and CDR2 (germline): LGHNA, YSYQKL. CDR3 length equals 16 residues. V trimming: 0 bases; J trimming: 1 base; junction bases outside the gene matches: 1. The CDR3 protein is CASSQDWGGNTGQLYF. The sequenced CDR3 bases are TGTGCCAGCAGCCAAGATTGGGGGGGAAACACCGGGCAGCTCTAC. Full variable domain (outside the CDR3, taken from reference TRBV2 and TRBJ2-2): DPKIIQKPKYLVAVTGSEKILICEQYLGHNAMYWYRQSAKKPLEFMFSYSYQKLMDNQTASSRFQPQSSKKNHLDLQITALKPDDSATYFCASSQDWGGNTGQLYFGEGSKLTVL.

Regarding this clone: Genes here carry mouse names. The read falls 1 residue short of the CDR3 end, and the missing part is taken from the germline J gene. V is TRBV2 and J is TRBJ2-5; 8 bases map to TRBD1. V shed 3 bases and J 6 bases; nucleotides not matched to a gene: 8. Germline CDR1 and CDR2: LGHNA and YSYQKL. The CDR3 sequence is 15 residues long. CDR3 loop: CASSQTSGGWDTQYF. Incomplete CDR3 DNA: TGTGCCAGCAGCCAGACGTCAGGGGGCTGGGACACCCAGTAC.

A remark on this clone: Any gene name here is a mouse gene name. The CDR3 extends 1 residue past the end of the read, so its final part is completed from the germline J gene. The genes are TRBV13-3 and TRBJ1-4, with D possibly being TRBD1 (5 bases). V was cut by 2 bases and J by 0 bases, with 8 bases left in between. This CDR3 contains 15 residues. Germline loops: CDR1 NNHDY, CDR2 SYVADS. The CDR3 bases that were read are TGTGCCAGCAGTGACAGGGAAATTTCCAACGAAAGATTATTT. Translated: CASSDREISNERLF. The entire CDR3 protein reads CASSDREISNERLFF.

This clone was found once. Genes and germline are mouse. The read is 1 residue too short to cover the CDR3 end, so that end is filled in from the germline J gene. V usage is TRBV1 and J usage is TRBJ2-3; TRBD1 agrees at 7 bases. Germline CDR1 is NSQYPW and CDR2 is LRSPGD (reference sequence). Unmatched junction bases numbered 4, after V lost 6 bases and J lost 1 base. The CDR3 has 14 residues. The CDR3 sequence: CTCSVGQGAETLYF. The DNA read from the CDR3 is TGCACCTGCAGCGTCGGACAGGGTGCAGAAACGCTGTAT.

In regard to this clone: Mouse germline and gene names are used. The CDR3 end is not reached by the read, which stops 1 residue before it; the germline J gene fills it in. This chain connects TRBV13-1 to TRBJ2-3; 9 bases fit TRBD2. The CDR3 contains 17 residues. J lost 1 base, V lost 0 bases, and 6 bases had no gene match. Germline V gene sequence: CDR1 NSHNY, CDR2 SYGAGN. Here the CDR3 reads CASSDAKLGGRAETLYF. The sequenced part of the CDR3 DNA is TGTGCCAGCAGTGATGCAAAACTGGGGGGACGTGCAGAAACGCTGTAT.

A note on this clone: Gene names follow the mouse nomenclature. Read data end 1 residue before the CDR3 end; the end is taken from the germline J gene. Other DNA sequences within the sample encode an identical CDR3. The chain uses TRBV2 and TRBJ2-4; 8 positions agree with TRBD2. CDR3 size: 15 residues. The germline V gene encodes CDR1 LGHNA and CDR2 YSYQKL. V gave up 0 bases and J gave up 3 bases; unmatched junction bases: 2. CDR3 protein: CASSQDWGGQNTLYF. Partial CDR3 DNA: TGTGCCAGCAGCCAAGATTGGGGGGGGCAAAACACCTTGTAC.

This clone turned up a few times. Mouse gene names and germline throughout. The read is 1 residue too short to cover the CDR3 end, so that end is filled in from the germline J gene. The chain joins TRBV13-2 to TRBJ2-7; D may be TRBD1 (5 bases). CDR3 size: 13 residues. Germline V gene data show CDR1 as NNHNN and CDR2 as SYGAGS (reference sequence). Deletions cut 5 bases from V and 0 bases from J, with 9 bases between. CDR3 region: CASGPTDSYEQYF. The sequenced part of the CDR3 DNA is TGTGCCAGCGGCCCGACAGACTCCTATGAACAGTAC.

A note on this clone: The genes and germline here are from mouse. Read data end 1 residue before the CDR3 end; the end is taken from the germline J gene. The chain has TRBV19 and TRBJ1-1, with a tentative D call TRBD1 (5 bases). The ends were cut back, 0 bases at V and 0 bases at J, with 6 bases in the middle. This CDR3 has 14 amino acids. The germline V gene encodes CDR1 FNHDT and CDR2 SITEND (reference sequence). CDR3 sequence reads: CASSIVGANTEVFF. CDR3 DNA, as far as it was read: TGTGCCAGCAGTATAGTGGGGGCAAACACAGAAGTCTTC.

Concerning this clone: Genes and germline are mouse. The read gets to within 1 residue of the CDR3 end, and the germline J gene fills in the rest. The V call is TRBV20, the J call TRBJ1-4, with 10 bases identical to TRBD1. Germline V gene lookup returns CDR1 GFQATS and CDR2 STVNSAI. This CDR3 is 13 amino acids long. Trimming took 6 bases from V and 5 from J; bases not matched to a gene: 3. The CDR3 is CGAGQGKNERLFF. CDR3 DNA, as far as it was read: TGTGGTGCGGGACAGGGGAAGAACGAAAGATTATTT.